Listed below are T cell receptor beta chains from one sample, sequenced in a study of blood T cell repertoires in COVID-19. This table comes from immunoSEQ multiplex PCR, and its TCRdb copy is limited to in-frame clones, with some not included. The repertoire has about 300,000 clones, just under 90% of them found once; the top ten carry approximately 2%. Sequencing was done on a sample of peripheral blood. The origin of the receptors is a woman between 25 and 40 years old with COVID-19, enrolled during active disease. The CDR3 runs from the conserved cysteine through the conserved F or W. Fields, in order: V gene, clone size, J gene, D gene, CDR3 DNA, CDR3 protein. The D gene is left open where the match is weak. Clone sizes are given selectively: once, few, many, or a class where the clone is expanded.

TRBV7-9	.	TRBJ1-5	.	TGTGCCAGCAGCTCAGGCGCGACAGGTGGTCAGCCCCAGCATTTT	CASSSGATGGQPQHF
TRBV9	.	TRBJ1-2	TRBD1	TGTGCCAGCAGGGGACAGGGGGCGGGAGGCTACACCTTC	CASRGQGAGGYTF
TRBV6-5	.	TRBJ2-2	.	TGTGCCAGCAGTTACTCAATAGCTTCCGGGGAGCTGTTTTTT	CASSYSIASGELFF
TRBV28	few	TRBJ1-2	.	TGTGCCAGCAGTTTGGCCGCCGGGGGCTATGGCTACACCTTC	CASSLAAGGYGYTF
TRBV2	.	TRBJ1-2	.	TGTGCCAGCACCAAGAGGGGGGGCGCCTCCTATGGCTACACCTTC	CASTKRGGASYGYTF
TRBV15	few	TRBJ2-3	TRBD2	TGTGCCACCAGCAGAGGGACTAGCGGGGGTGGCACAGATACGCAGTATTTT	CATSRGTSGGGTDTQYF
TRBV2	.	TRBJ1-4	.	TGTGCCAGCAGTGAGGTAGCTAATGAAAAACTGTTTTTT	CASSEVANEKLFF
TRBV6-5	.	TRBJ1-1	.	TGTGCCAGCGGAAGGATGGAGGGGAGAGCTTTCTTT	CASGRMEGRAFF
TRBV6-5	.	TRBJ1-1	TRBD1	TGTGCCAGCAGTTTACAGGGGGGAGGGTACACTGAAGCTTTCTTT	CASSLQGGGYTEAFF
TRBV24-1	.	TRBJ1-5	.	TGTGCCACCAGTCCGCGGGGGGCGGGACAGCCCCAGCATTTT	CATSPRGAGQPQHF
TRBV4-1	.	TRBJ1-5	TRBD1	TGCGCCAGCAGCCAAGAACAGGGGAATCAGCCCCAGCATTTT	CASSQEQGNQPQHF
TRBV13	.	TRBJ2-3	.	TGTGCCAGCTTTGATGGGGGGGCTCTCCAAGATACGCAGTATTTT	CASFDGGALQDTQYF
TRBV19	.	TRBJ1-2	.	TGTGCCAGTACCCCGCTGCAGCCCGGGAATGGCTACACCTTC	CASTPLQPGNGYTF
TRBV6-5	few	TRBJ1-4	.	TGTGCCAGCAGTTACACGACAGGCGAAAATGAAAAACTGTTTTTT	CASSYTTGENEKLFF
TRBV19	.	TRBJ1-5	.	TGTGCCAGTAGTAAACAGGGCAGTGGGCAGCCCCAGCATTTT	CASSKQGSGQPQHF
TRBV24-1	.	TRBJ1-3	.	TGTGCCACCAGTGACCTAACTGATGGAAACACCATATATTTT	CATSDLTDGNTIYF
TRBV18	.	TRBJ2-2	TRBD1	TGTGCCAGCATCTGGACAGGGAACACCGGGGAGCTGTTTTTT	CASIWTGNTGELFF
TRBV28	.	TRBJ1-2	.	TGTGCCAGCAGGACTTCTTCGGACAAGACTCGTTATGGCTACACCTTC	CASRTSSDKTRYGYTF
TRBV5-1	.	TRBJ1-3	.	TGCGCCAGCAGCTTGGACGGTAACTCTGGAAACACCATATATTTT	CASSLDGNSGNTIYF
TRBV6-5	.	TRBJ2-3	.	TGTGCCAGCAGAACAGGAGATACGCAGTATTTT	CASRTGDTQYF
TRBV2	.	TRBJ1-4	.	TGTGCCAGCACGGCTGGTCAGGGCCTGGAAAAACTGTTTTTT	CASTAGQGLEKLFF
TRBV10-2	.	TRBJ2-3	.	TGCGCCAGCAGTGAGGCAGGGAGCACAGATACGCAGTATTTT	CASSEAGSTDTQYF
TRBV11-1	.	TRBJ1-1	.	TGTGCCAGCAGCTCCCAATGGACAGTGAACACTGAAGCTTTCTTT	CASSSQWTVNTEAFF
TRBV5-1	.	TRBJ2-1	.	TGCGCCAGCAGCGTTCAGCAGGGCGATGAGCAGTTCTTC	CASSVQQGDEQFF
TRBV19	.	TRBJ2-7	TRBD1	TGTGCCAGTAGCCCTACGGGCAGGGGGAGTTTCGAGCAGTACTTC	CASSPTGRGSFEQYF
TRBV5-1	.	TRBJ1-5	.	TGCGCCAGCAGCTTGACGGGGGGATATCAGCCCCAGCATTTT	CASSLTGGYQPQHF
TRBV28	.	TRBJ1-4	TRBD1	TGTGCCAGCAGTTTAGGCGGCACAGGGGGTCTTGAAAAACTGTTTTTT	CASSLGGTGGLEKLFF
TRBV6-5	.	TRBJ1-1	.	TGTGCCAGCCTCGCGTGGGGCATTACGGAAGCTTTCTTT	CASLAWGITEAFF
TRBV5-4	.	TRBJ1-1	.	TGTGCCAGCAGCTTGGCCCCGGGGGGCACTGAAGCTTTCTTT	CASSLAPGGTEAFF